The clone carrying this TCR beta chain was picked up many times. Its specificity is unknown. It was RNA transcripts that yielded the amplified TCR beta CDR3 regions. During a first-round RT-PCR of the TCR CDR3, the HTBI primer set was used. TCRdb passed the multiplex PCR reads through MiXCR, listing each CDR3 protein once. The sample comprises roughly 650,000 distinct CDR3 sequences, about 16% of which are singletons, and less than 3.5% rests with the top ten. The data were obtained in a study of T cells in Graves' hyperthyroidism and ophthalmopathy. On the study more broadly: Peripheral blood specimens were obtained at initial diagnosis, prior to any treatment.

The V and J ends lost 4 bases and 4 bases respectively, with 7 bases between them. The CDR3 has 13 amino acids. Germline CDR1 is LGHDT and CDR2 is YNNKEL (reference sequence). General study findings and limits: Model output signaled ophthalmopathy a median around 6.9 months ahead of onset.

The chain couples TRBV3-1 to TRBJ1-4, with D tentatively TRBD1 (5 bases). The sequencing sample was made of blood. The clonotype originates from a woman aged 40 to 50 with Graves' ophthalmopathy. In DNA, the CDR3 is TGTGCCAGCAGCCTGAGGGGTAATGAAAAACTGTTTTTT. This sequence encodes CASSLRGNEKLFF.